Below are 3 T cell receptor beta chains sequenced from a single sample in a study of cytomegalovirus exposure and HLA in healthy donors. Measured with immunoSEQ multiplex PCR; TCRdb has only the in-frame clones, and not every one. The table shows about 190,000 clones, with roughly 83% occurring only once. The material sequenced was PBMCs. The receptors shown here come from a woman aged 18 to 35 in good health and CMV-seronegative.

The gene calls are TRBV18 and TRBJ1-5, with 8 bases lining up with TRBD1. J gave up 10 bases and V 5 bases, and 10 bases lay outside the gene matches. Germline V gene lookup returns CDR1 KGHSH and CDR2 LQKENI. The CDR3 is 14 residues long. The CDR3 bases are TGTGCCAGCTCAGAGTCCCGGGACAGGACTCCCCAGCATTTT. This translates into CASSESRDRTPQHF.

The chain links TRBV19 to TRBJ1-5; D gene unclear. CDR1 LNHDA and CDR2 SQIVND come from the germline V gene (reference sequence). V was cut by 5 bases and J by 5 bases, with 10 bases left in between. CDR3 length: 13 residues. CDR3 sequence reads: CASSAGVDQPQHF. CDR3 sequence (DNA): TGTGCCAGTAGTGCCGGTGTGGATCAGCCCCAGCATTTT.

The chain uses TRBV12-5 and TRBJ2-1, with 10 nucleotides matching TRBD2. The CDR3 sequence is 15 residues long. The junction had 6 bases not matched to a gene; V was cut back by 3 bases and J by 7 bases. Germline CDR1 LGHNT, CDR2 FRNRAP. The CDR3 reads CASGFTSSGGNEQFF. In DNA, the CDR3 is TGTGCTAGTGGTTTTACGTCTAGCGGGGGAAATGAGCAGTTCTTC.